This T cell receptor beta chain was identified during a study of T cells after yellow fever vaccination. Study overall: Fractions of limited cellularity were prepared by means of SMART-Seq v4 Ultra Low Input. Study-wide points: The study re-detected most primary-vaccination clones after the booster (approximately 96% CD4, approximately 87% CD8).

5'RACE template switching generated TCR cDNA, adding a universal primer site and UMIs. TCRdb re-called the 5' RACE reads through MiXCR, storing one row per CDR3 protein. The sample carries 350,000 or so distinct CDR3 sequences, about 8.3% recorded once. The CDR3 is 13 amino acids. CDR1 is SGHTA and CDR2 is FQGNSA in the germline V gene. The V end was cut by 5 bases, the J end by 5 bases, with 12 bases between. A note on this clonotype: Its antigen remains unidentified.

The rearrangement links TRBV7-2 to TRBJ2-5; D is unresolved. The TCR originated in a man between 18 and 29 years old who received the YFV17D yellow fever vaccine. Source: PBMCs, taken approximately 40 days after the first yellow fever vaccination. CDR3 loop: CASSALYLETQYF. As DNA, the CDR3 is TGTGCCAGCAGCGCTCTTTATCTTGAGACCCAGTACTTC.